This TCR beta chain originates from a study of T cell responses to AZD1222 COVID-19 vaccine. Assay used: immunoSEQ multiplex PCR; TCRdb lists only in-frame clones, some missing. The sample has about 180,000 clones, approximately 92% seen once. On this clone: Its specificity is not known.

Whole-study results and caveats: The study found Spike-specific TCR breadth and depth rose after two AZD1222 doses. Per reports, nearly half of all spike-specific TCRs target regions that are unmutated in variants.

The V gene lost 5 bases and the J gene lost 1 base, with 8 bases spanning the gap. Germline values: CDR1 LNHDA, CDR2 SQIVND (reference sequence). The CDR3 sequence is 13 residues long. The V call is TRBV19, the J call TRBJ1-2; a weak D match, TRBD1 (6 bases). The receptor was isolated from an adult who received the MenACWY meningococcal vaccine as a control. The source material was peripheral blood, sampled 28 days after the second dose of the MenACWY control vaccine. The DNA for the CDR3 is TGTGCCAGTAGTGTGGACAGTAACTATGGCTACACCTTC. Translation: CASSVDSNYGYTF.